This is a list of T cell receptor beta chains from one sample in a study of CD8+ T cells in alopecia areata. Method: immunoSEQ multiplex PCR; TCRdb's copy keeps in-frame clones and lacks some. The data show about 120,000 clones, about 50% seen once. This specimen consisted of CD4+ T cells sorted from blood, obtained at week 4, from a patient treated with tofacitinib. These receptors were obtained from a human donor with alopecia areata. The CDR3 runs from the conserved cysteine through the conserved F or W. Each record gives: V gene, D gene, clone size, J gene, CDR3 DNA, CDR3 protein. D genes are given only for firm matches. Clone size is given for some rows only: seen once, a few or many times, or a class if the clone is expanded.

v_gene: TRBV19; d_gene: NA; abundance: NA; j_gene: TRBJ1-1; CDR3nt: TGTGCCAGTAGTAGTACGACGAACACTGAAGCTTTCTTT; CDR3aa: CASSSTTNTEAFF
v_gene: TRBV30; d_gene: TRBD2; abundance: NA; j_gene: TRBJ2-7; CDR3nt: TGTGCCTGGAGTCCAGCGGGAGCGGCGCAGTACTTC; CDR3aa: CAWSPAGAAQYF
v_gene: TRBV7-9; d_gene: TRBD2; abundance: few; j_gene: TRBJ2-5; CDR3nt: TGTGCCAGCAGCACCCCGGGACTAGCGAGGGAGACCCAGTACTTC; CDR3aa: CASSTPGLARETQYF
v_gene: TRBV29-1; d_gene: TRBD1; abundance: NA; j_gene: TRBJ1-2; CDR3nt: TGCAGCGTTTGGACAGGGGGCGCGGATGGCTACACCTTC; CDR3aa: CSVWTGGADGYTF
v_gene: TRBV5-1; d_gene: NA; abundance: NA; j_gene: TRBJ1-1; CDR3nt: TGCGCCAGCAGCAACGTTGGTGGGAACACTGAAGCTTTCTTT; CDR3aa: CASSNVGGNTEAFF
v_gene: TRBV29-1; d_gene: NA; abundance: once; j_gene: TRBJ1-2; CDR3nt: TGCAGCGTTCGATTAACACCGGGCCAGGGAGAGACTAACTATGGCTACACCTTC; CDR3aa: CSVRLTPGQGETNYGYTF
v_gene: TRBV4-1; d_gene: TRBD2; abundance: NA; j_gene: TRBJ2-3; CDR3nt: TGCGCCAGCAGCCAAGTATATAGCGGGGGGGCCAAAGATACGCAGTATTTT; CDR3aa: CASSQVYSGGAKDTQYF
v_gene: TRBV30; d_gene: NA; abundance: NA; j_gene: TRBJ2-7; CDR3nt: TGTGCCTGGAGTGGGACCCTATACGAGCAGTACTTC; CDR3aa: CAWSGTLYEQYF
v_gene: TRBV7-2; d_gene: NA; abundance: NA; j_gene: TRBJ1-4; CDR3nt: TGTGCCAGCAGCTTAGGTTGGGAGGTGGAAAAACTGTTTTTT; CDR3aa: CASSLGWEVEKLFF
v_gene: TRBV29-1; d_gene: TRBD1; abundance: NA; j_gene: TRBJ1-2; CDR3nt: TGCAGCGTACAGGGGGCTCGAGGCTACACCTTC; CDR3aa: CSVQGARGYTF
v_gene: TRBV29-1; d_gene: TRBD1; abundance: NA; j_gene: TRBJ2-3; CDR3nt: TGCAGCGCCATCGACAGGGCTAGAAGCACAGATACGCAGTATTTT; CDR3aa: CSAIDRARSTDTQYF
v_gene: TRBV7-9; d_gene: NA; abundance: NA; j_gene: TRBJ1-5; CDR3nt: TGTGCCAGCAGCTTATCCAGGGCCGATCAGCCCCAGCATTTT; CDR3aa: CASSLSRADQPQHF
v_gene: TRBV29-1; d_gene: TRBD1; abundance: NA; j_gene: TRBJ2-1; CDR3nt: TGCAGCGTTGAAGCCGGACAGGGAAGGGATAATGAGCAGTTCTTC; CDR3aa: CSVEAGQGRDNEQFF
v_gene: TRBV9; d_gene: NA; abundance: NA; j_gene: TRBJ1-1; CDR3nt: TGTGCCAGCAGCGTGGGTTTCACTGAAGCTTTCTTT; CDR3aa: CASSVGFTEAFF
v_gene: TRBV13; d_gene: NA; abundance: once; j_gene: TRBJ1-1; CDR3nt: TGTGCCAGCACCCTCCGGGCAGGGTTGAACACTGAAGCTTTCTTT; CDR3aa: CASTLRAGLNTEAFF
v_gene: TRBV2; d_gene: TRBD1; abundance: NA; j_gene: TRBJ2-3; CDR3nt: TGTGCCAGCAGTCCCAACGGACAGGTGAAAGATACGCAGTATTTT; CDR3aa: CASSPNGQVKDTQYF
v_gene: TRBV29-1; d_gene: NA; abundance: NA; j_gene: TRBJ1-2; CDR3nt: TGCAGCGTTGAAGGCGGCAGCAACTATGGCTACACCTTC; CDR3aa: CSVEGGSNYGYTF
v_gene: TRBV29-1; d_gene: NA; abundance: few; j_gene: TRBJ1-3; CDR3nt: TGCAGCGTTGGCCTCTCTGGAAACACCATATATTTT; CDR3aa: CSVGLSGNTIYF
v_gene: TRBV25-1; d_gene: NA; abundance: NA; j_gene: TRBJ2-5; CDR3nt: TGTGCCAGCAGTGCGGGACAAAAACAAGAGACCCAGTACTTC; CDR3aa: CASSAGQKQETQYF
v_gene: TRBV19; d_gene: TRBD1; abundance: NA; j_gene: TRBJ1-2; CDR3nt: TGTGCCAGTAGACCCCGACAGGGCTATGGCTACACCTTC; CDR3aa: CASRPRQGYGYTF
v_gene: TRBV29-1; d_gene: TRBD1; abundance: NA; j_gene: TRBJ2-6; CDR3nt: TGCAGCGTTGACCGGACAGGGGGGACCTCTGGGGCCAACGTCCTGACTTTC; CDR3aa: CSVDRTGGTSGANVLTF
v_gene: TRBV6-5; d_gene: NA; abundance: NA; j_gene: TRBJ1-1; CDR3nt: TGTGCCAGCAGTTACGGACGGGCAGACCTGAACACTGAAGCTTTCTTT; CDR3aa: CASSYGRADLNTEAFF